Below, 27 T cell receptor beta chains from the same sample are listed, as sequenced in a study of shared clonotypes between healthy human individuals. Libraries were prepared by immunoSEQ multiplex PCR; TCRdb keeps only in-frame clonotypes and omits some of them. The data contain approximately 980,000 clones, over 75% of them seen just once; the ten biggest clones take up approximately 1.5%. The sample consisted of memory CD4+ T cells sorted from blood. Subset of the sample: CD45RA-negative fraction. Every receptor here comes from a man younger than 35 in good health.

The rearrangement links TRBV20-1 to TRBJ2-1; D call uncertain. V shed 3 bases and J shed 15 bases, with 15 bases lying between them. CDR3 length equals 11 residues. CDR1 is DFQATT and CDR2 is SNEGSKA in the germline V gene (reference sequence). Here the CDR3 DNA reads TGCAGTGCTAGCTCTGGCCCAGTAGGGTTCTTC. Amino acids: CSASSGPVGFF.

V gene TRBV29-1 combines with J gene TRBJ2-7; TRBD1 matches at 7 bases. The CDR3 spans 11 residues. CDR1 is SQVTM, CDR2 ANQGSEA, per germline. With 8 bases clipped from V and 5 bases from J, the junction kept 6 bases outside the gene matches. The CDR3: CSTGARDEQYF. The CDR3 DNA is TGCAGCACAGGGGCCCGGGACGAGCAGTACTTC.

The chain uses TRBV7-2 and TRBJ2-1, with a possible D match to TRBD2 (6 bases). V was shortened by 5 bases and J by 6 bases, with 17 bases between the two germline ends. There are 15 residues in the CDR3. Germline CDR1 reads SGHTA; CDR2 reads FQGNSA. CDR3 sequence: CASSLDPNGGNEQFF. The CDR3 region has the DNA TGTGCCAGCAGCCTGGACCCAAACGGGGGCAATGAGCAGTTCTTC. Drawing the rest from reference TRBV7-2 and TRBJ2-1, the complete variable domain is GAGVSQSPSNKVTEKGKDVELRCDPISGHTALYWYRQSLGQGLEFLIYFQGNSAPDKSGLPSDRFSAERTGGSVSTLTIQRTQQEDSAVYLCASSLDPNGGNEQFFGPGTRLTVL.

This clone was observed a few times. The rearrangement joins TRBV19 to TRBJ1-1, with unresolved D. The CDR3 sequence is 14 residues long. Trimming removed 3 bases from V and 4 bases from J, with 12 bases in between. From germline, CDR1 is LNHDA and CDR2 SQIVND (reference sequence). The CDR3 sequence: CASSIVAWGTEAFF. The CDR3 nucleotides are TGTGCCAGTAGTATTGTCGCGTGGGGCACTGAAGCTTTCTTT.

The CDR3 nucleotides are TGTGCCAGCAGAGCGACTAGCGGGGGGAGGAATGAGCAGTTCTTC. Translated, it gives CASRATSGGRNEQFF. V usage is TRBV7-8 and J usage is TRBJ2-1; 13 bases align to TRBD2. The CDR3 is made up of 15 amino acids. V gave up 6 bases and J gave up 7 bases; unmatched junction bases: 6. CDR1 and CDR2 from the germline V gene are SGHVS and FQNEAQ.

This clone has more than one count but fewer than ten. The chain is built from TRBV29-1 and TRBJ2-3, with a possible D match to TRBD1 (6 bases). V gave up 7 bases and J gave up 4 bases, with 15 bases separating them. Per germline, CDR1 SQVTM and CDR2 ANQGSEA. The CDR3 sequence is 13 residues long. For the CDR3, the DNA is TGCAGCGCCTCAGAGGGGGTTGCAGATACGCAGTATTTT. It specifies CSASEGVADTQYF.

This chain uses TRBV5-1 with TRBJ1-2; 8 nucleotides match TRBD1. From germline, CDR1 is SGHRS and CDR2 YFSETQ. This CDR3 contains 17 residues. The V gene end was trimmed by 6 bases and the J gene end by 4 bases; junction bases not matched to a gene: 17. CDR3 protein: CASTPRQAQGAGYGYTF. The CDR3 DNA is TGCGCCAGCACCCCGAGACAGGCCCAGGGGGCGGGCTATGGCTACACCTTC.

The chain recombines TRBV5-1 with TRBJ1-5; a possible D gene is TRBD1 (6 bases). Germline-derived CDR1 and CDR2 are SGHRS and YFSETQ. V lost 1 base and J lost 5, with 19 bases in between. This CDR3 has 17 residues. CDR3 DNA sequence: TGCGCCAGCAGCTTGTATATGTCGGACAGAATTTATCAGCCCCAGCATTTT. Encoded protein: CASSLYMSDRIYQPQHF.

J is TRBJ2-7 and V is TRBV2, with 7 bases fitting TRBD2. Germline loops: CDR1 SNHLY, CDR2 FYNNEI. Trimming removed 6 bases from V and 3 bases from J; junction bases left unmatched: 11. The CDR3 has 15 amino acids. The CDR3 spells CASRSQKGGFYEQYF. Here the CDR3 DNA reads TGTGCCAGCAGGTCCCAGAAGGGAGGGTTCTACGAGCAGTACTTC.

This clone has just a few counts. The J gene is TRBJ1-1, the V gene TRBV30; 8 bases map to TRBD1. The CDR3 runs to 14 residues. Germline V gene lookup returns CDR1 GTSNPN and CDR2 SVGIG (reference sequence). Germline trimming cut 3 bases from V and 5 bases from J; bases unmatched to any gene: 8. This chain's CDR3 is CAWRANHRGTEAFF. The CDR3, as DNA: TGTGCCTGGAGGGCTAACCACAGGGGGACTGAAGCTTTCTTT. Looking up the rest from reference TRBV30 and TRBJ1-1 gives the full variable domain: SQTIHQWPATLVQPVGSPLSLECTVEGTSNPNLYWYRQAAGRGLQLLFYSVGIGQISSEVPQNLSASRPQDRQFILSSKKLLLSDSGFYLCAWRANHRGTEAFFGQGTRLTVV.

The J gene is TRBJ1-1, the V gene TRBV28, with D unclear. Germline CDR1 is MDHEN and CDR2 is SYDVKM. V lost 5 bases to trimming and J lost 0 bases, with 10 bases between them. CDR3 length: 14 residues. The CDR3 nucleotides are TGTGCCAGCAGTCCGGAAACGATGAACACTGAAGCTTTCTTT. Protein product: CASSPETMNTEAFF.

This clone was found once. The rearrangement joins TRBV5-6 to TRBJ1-3, with a possible D match to TRBD1 (6 bases). Germline values: CDR1 SGHDT, CDR2 YYEEEE. Trimming stripped 1 base from V and 0 bases from J, with 14 bases between. The CDR3 is 17 amino acids. CDR3 nucleotide sequence: TGTGCCAGCAGCTTGATTACAGGGTACGACTCTGGAAACACCATATATTTT. The encoded protein is CASSLITGYDSGNTIYF.

The chain recombines TRBV10-3 with TRBJ2-2; 7 nucleotides line up with TRBD2. V lost 3 bases to trimming and J lost 0 bases; unmatched junction nucleotides: 7. Germline V gives CDR1 ENHRY, CDR2 SYGVKD. The CDR3 contains 17 residues. CDR3 sequence: CAISDLGSGANTGELFF. The CDR3 DNA is TGTGCCATCAGTGACCTCGGGAGCGGGGCGAACACCGGGGAGCTGTTTTTT.

The chain employs TRBV27 and TRBJ2-7, with a tentative D call TRBD1 (5 bases). Germline values: CDR1 MNHEY, CDR2 SMNVEV (reference sequence). The CDR3 is 13 amino acids. Trimming removed 7 bases at V and 5 bases at J, with 15 bases between. CDR3 sequence reads: CASISGQGHEQYF. As DNA, the CDR3 is TGTGCCAGCATCTCGGGTCAGGGTCACGAGCAGTACTTC.

The chain couples TRBV7-2 to TRBJ1-6; 9 nucleotides line up with TRBD1. The germline gives CDR1 SGHTA, CDR2 FQGNSA. Trimming at V came to 4 bases and at J to 9 bases, leaving 7 bases not matched to a gene. The CDR3 spans 15 residues. The CDR3 region has the DNA TGTGCCAGCAGCTGGGGACAGGGTGGGGGTTCACCCCTCCACTTT. Translating it yields CASSWGQGGGSPLHF. The complete variable domain, with remaining parts taken from reference TRBV7-2 and TRBJ1-6, reads GAGVSQSPSNKVTEKGKDVELRCDPISGHTALYWYRQSLGQGLEFLIYFQGNSAPDKSGLPSDRFSAERTGGSVSTLTIQRTQQEDSAVYLCASSWGQGGGSPLHFGNGTRLTVT.

The V call is TRBV11-2, the J call TRBJ1-1; a weak D match, TRBD1 (5 bases). The CDR3 covers 15 residues. V was shortened by 6 bases and J by 5 bases, with 19 bases between the two germline ends. Germline loops: CDR1 SGHAT, CDR2 FQNNGV. In DNA, the CDR3 is TGTGCCAGCAGACCAAACACGGGGCCGGCGACTGAAGCTTTCTTT. Its translation: CASRPNTGPATEAFF.

As concerns this clone: Other DNA sequences in this specimen translate into the identical CDR3. The V and J genes are TRBV10-2 and TRBJ1-6, with D uncertain. There are 13 residues in the CDR3. The ends were cut back, 3 bases at V and 0 bases at J, with 0 bases in the middle. Germline V lookup: CDR1 WSHSY, CDR2 SAAADI. Written as DNA, the CDR3 is TGCGCCAGCAGTGACTCCTATAATTCACCCCTCCACTTT. Its protein product is CASSDSYNSPLHF.

This clone has ten or more counts. The chain joins TRBV28 to TRBJ1-1, with 8 bases matching TRBD1. There are 15 residues in the CDR3. CDR1 MDHEN and CDR2 SYDVKM come from the germline V gene. J gave up 4 bases and V 6 bases, and 10 bases lay outside the gene matches. The CDR3 DNA is TGTGCCAGCAGACCCGACGACAGGGGCCTCACTGAAGCTTTCTTT. Its protein product is CASRPDDRGLTEAFF.

The genes are TRBV19 and TRBJ2-1, with 9 bases that match TRBD2. Germline V gene sequence: CDR1 LNHDA, CDR2 SQIVND (reference sequence). Trimming took 10 bases from V and 7 from J; bases not matched to a gene: 14. The CDR3 is 15 residues long. CDR3 nucleotides: TGTGCCACAAGGCCGGGGCGGGAGGGCCCGAATGAGCAGTTCTTC. Protein product: CATRPGREGPNEQFF.

The V gene is TRBV5-1, the J gene TRBJ2-3; a possible D gene is TRBD2 (6 bases). V was cut by 4 bases and J by 0 bases, with 15 bases left in between. CDR1 is SGHRS and CDR2 is YFSETQ in the germline V gene. The CDR3 sequence is 16 residues long. In DNA, the CDR3 is TGCGCCAGCAGCAAGGGACTTTCCTCTAGCACAGATACGCAGTATTTT. It encodes CASSKGLSSSTDTQYF.

This clone was picked up a small number of times. The rearrangement joins TRBV5-6 to TRBJ2-3; TRBD2 is a possible D gene (6 bases). Germline CDR1 SGHDT, CDR2 YYEEEE. With 1 base removed from V and 2 bases from J, the gap between germline ends came to 11 bases. The CDR3 extends over 15 amino acids. The CDR3 region has the DNA TGTGCCAGCAGCTTGTTTGCGGGGAACACAGATACGCAGTATTTT. This encodes CASSLFAGNTDTQYF.

Turning to this clone: A much larger clone lies one base from this, so it may be a read error. The chain employs TRBV5-1 and TRBJ2-3; TRBD2 aligns across 11 bases. Germline CDR1 and CDR2: SGHRS and YFSETQ. The ends lost 3 bases at V and 5 bases at J; junction bases unmatched: 2. This CDR3 region has 14 residues. The CDR3: CASSSGLAVDTQYF. CDR3 nucleotide sequence: TGCGCCAGCAGCTCGGGACTAGCGGTAGATACGCAGTATTTT.

The rearrangement joins TRBV7-8 to TRBJ1-6, with D tentatively TRBD1 (6 bases). CDR3 length: 14 residues. Deletions cut 3 bases from V and 10 bases from J, with 13 bases between. Germline CDR1 reads SGHVS; CDR2 reads FQNEAQ. Written as DNA, the CDR3 is TGTGCCAGCAGCTTGGGGGCCGTCATATCACCCCTCCACTTT. Protein: CASSLGAVISPLHF.

This clone was observed a handful of times. J is TRBJ2-2 and V is TRBV27; 9 bases fit TRBD1. Germline V lookup: CDR1 MNHEY, CDR2 SMNVEV (reference sequence). CDR3 length: 12 amino acids. Trimming at V came to 6 bases and at J to 12 bases, leaving 5 bases not matched to a gene. The CDR3 bases are TGTGCCAGCAGGTCCGGGACAGGGAAGCTGTTTTTT. It encodes CASRSGTGKLFF.

V is TRBV6-5 and J is TRBJ2-7; 7 bases fit TRBD1. Germline trimming cut 2 bases from V and 4 bases from J; bases unmatched to any gene: 5. The CDR3 length is 14 residues. Germline V lookup: CDR1 MNHEY, CDR2 SVGAGI. CDR3: CASSYGQAKYEQYF. The CDR3 DNA is TGTGCCAGCAGTTACGGACAGGCCAAGTACGAGCAGTACTTC.

The CDR3 protein is CASSLRTGGPYEQYF. The DNA of the CDR3 is TGCGCCAGCAGCTTGAGGACAGGGGGGCCCTACGAGCAGTACTTC. The gene calls are TRBV5-1 and TRBJ2-7, with 10 bases that match TRBD1. The CDR3 extends over 15 amino acids. The trim removed 1 base at V and 2 bases at J, leaving 3 bases unmatched. From germline, CDR1 is SGHRS and CDR2 YFSETQ.

V usage is TRBV5-4 and J usage is TRBJ2-2; TRBD2 matches 8 bases. Germline CDR1 and CDR2: SGHNT and YYREEE (reference sequence). The CDR3 has 15 amino acids. Trimming removed 4 bases from V and 2 bases from J; junction bases left unmatched: 4. DNA of the CDR3: TGTGCCAGCAGCAAGACTAGCGACAACACCGGGGAGCTGTTTTTT. This translates into CASSKTSDNTGELFF. Looking up the rest from reference TRBV5-4 and TRBJ2-2 gives the full variable domain: ETGVTQSPTHLIKTRGQQVTLRCSSQSGHNTVSWYQQALGQGPQFIFQYYREEENGRGNFPPRFSGLQFPNYSSELNVNALELDDSALYLCASSKTSDNTGELFFGEGSRLTVL.